Sequencing of this T cell receptor (beta chain) was carried out in a study of blood T cell repertoires in COVID-19. Original data processing: Amplification from reference gene primers served as the basis for estimated nucleated cell counts. This table comes from immunoSEQ multiplex PCR, and its TCRdb copy is limited to in-frame clones, with some not included. V and J calls and clone size are as listed in that table; D and trimming were resolved from the DNA. The sample includes over 95,000 clones, roughly 80% seen only once; the top ten take roughly 1.6%. Sequencing was performed on peripheral blood. This TCR came from a man in his forties or fifties with acute or convalescent COVID-19.

In nucleotides, the CDR3 is TGCGCCAGCAGCCTCGGGGGGGAGGCAGATACGCAGTATTTT. Its translation: CASSLGGEADTQYF. V gene TRBV4-1 combines with J gene TRBJ2-3, with TRBD2 matching 8 bases. The CDR3 has 14 residues. Germline V gives CDR1 MGHRA, CDR2 YSYEKL. After removal of 4 bases from V and 4 bases from J, the junction contained 4 bases not matched to a gene.